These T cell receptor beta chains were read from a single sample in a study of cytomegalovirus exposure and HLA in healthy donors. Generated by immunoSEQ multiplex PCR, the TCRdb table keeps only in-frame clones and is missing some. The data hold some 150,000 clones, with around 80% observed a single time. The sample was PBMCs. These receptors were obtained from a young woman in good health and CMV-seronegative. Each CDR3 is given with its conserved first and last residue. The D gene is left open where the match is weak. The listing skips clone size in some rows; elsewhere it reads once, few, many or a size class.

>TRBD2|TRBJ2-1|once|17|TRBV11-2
TGTGCCAGCAGCTTTAGGCTGGCTAGCGGGAGTAATTATGAGCAGTTCTTC
CASSFRLASGSNYEQFF
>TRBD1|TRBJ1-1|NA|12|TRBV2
TGTGCCAGCGACAGGGAGAACACTGAAGCTTTCTTT
CASDRENTEAFF
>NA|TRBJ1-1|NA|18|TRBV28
TGTGCCAGCAGTTTATCCGCGGGCAGGGGTTTAAAGAACACTGAAGCTTTCTTT
CASSLSAGRGLKNTEAFF
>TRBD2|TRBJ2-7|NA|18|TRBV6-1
TGTGCCAGCAGTGAACGGGTTAGCGGGGTGGGGATTCCTAGAGAGCAGTACTTC
CASSERVSGVGIPREQYF
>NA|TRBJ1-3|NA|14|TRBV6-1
TGTGCCAGCAGTGCAACAGGGTTAGGAAACACCATATATTTT
CASSATGLGNTIYF
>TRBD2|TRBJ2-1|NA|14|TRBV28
TGTGCCAGCACCATAGCGGGAGTGTACAATGAGCAGTTCTTC
CASTIAGVYNEQFF
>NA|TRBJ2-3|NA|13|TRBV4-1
TGCGCCAGCAGCCAAGTAACAGCAGATACGCAGTATTTT
CASSQVTADTQYF
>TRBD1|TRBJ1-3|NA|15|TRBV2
TGTGCCAGCAGCCCGACAGGGATGGCTGGAAACACCATATATTTT
CASSPTGMAGNTIYF
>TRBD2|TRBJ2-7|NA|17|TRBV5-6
TGTGCCAGCAGCGGGACCGTAAGGACTAGCATTTCCTACGAGCAGTACTTC
CASSGTVRTSISYEQYF
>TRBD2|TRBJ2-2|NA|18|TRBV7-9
TGTGCCAGCAGCATAGCTGTAGGGGAGGGGCGTTTCACCGGGGAGCTGTTTTTT
CASSIAVGEGRFTGELFF
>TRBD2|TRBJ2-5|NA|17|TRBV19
TGTGCCAGTAGTATAGTTGGGCTAGCGGGAGGGCGGGAGACCCAGTACTTC
CASSIVGLAGGRETQYF
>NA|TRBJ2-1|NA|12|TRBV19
TGTGCCAGTTCCCCAGGACTGAATGAGCAGTTCTTC
CASSPGLNEQFF
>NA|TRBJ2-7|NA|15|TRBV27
TGTGCCAGCAGTCCCCAGAGGGATCGGTATTACGAGCAGTACTTC
CASSPQRDRYYEQYF
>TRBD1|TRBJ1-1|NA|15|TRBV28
TGTGCCAGCAGTTTGACAGGGGGCTGGAACACTGAAGCTTTCTTT
CASSLTGGWNTEAFF
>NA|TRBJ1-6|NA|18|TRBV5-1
TGCGCCAGCAGCTTGTCGACCGCGCGGGGGTCCTATAATTCACCCCTCCACTTT
CASSLSTARGSYNSPLHF
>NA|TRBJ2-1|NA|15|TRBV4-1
TGCGCCAGCAGCCTCGGCGGAAATCGCTACAATGAGCAGTTCTTC
CASSLGGNRYNEQFF
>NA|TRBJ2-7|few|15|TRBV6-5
TGTGCCAGCAGTTACCAAGCGTCCCCGTCCTACGAGCAGTACTTC
CASSYQASPSYEQYF
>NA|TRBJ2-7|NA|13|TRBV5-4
TGTGCCAGCAGCCTGGACAGACCCTACGAGCAGTACTTC
CASSLDRPYEQYF
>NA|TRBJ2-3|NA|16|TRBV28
TGTGCCAGCAGTGGGGGCGGGGGCTATTTCACAGATACGCAGTATTTT
CASSGGGGYFTDTQYF
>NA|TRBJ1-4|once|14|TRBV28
TGTGCCAGCAGTGGGACGGGAGGGAATGAAAAACTGTTTTTT
CASSGTGGNEKLFF
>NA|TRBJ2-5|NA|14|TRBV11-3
TGTGCCAGCAGCTTATCTACGTACCAAGAGACCCAGTACTTC
CASSLSTYQETQYF
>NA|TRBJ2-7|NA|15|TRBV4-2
TGTGCCAGCAGCCAAGTCGCGGGGACAGTCTACGAGCAGTACTTC
CASSQVAGTVYEQYF
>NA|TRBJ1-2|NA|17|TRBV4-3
TGCGCCAGCAGCCAAGATGTAGCAGGGGAGTTCAACTATGGCTACACCTTC
CASSQDVAGEFNYGYTF
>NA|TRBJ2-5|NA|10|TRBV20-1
TGCAGTGCTCCCCTAGAGACCCAGTACTTC
CSAPLETQYF